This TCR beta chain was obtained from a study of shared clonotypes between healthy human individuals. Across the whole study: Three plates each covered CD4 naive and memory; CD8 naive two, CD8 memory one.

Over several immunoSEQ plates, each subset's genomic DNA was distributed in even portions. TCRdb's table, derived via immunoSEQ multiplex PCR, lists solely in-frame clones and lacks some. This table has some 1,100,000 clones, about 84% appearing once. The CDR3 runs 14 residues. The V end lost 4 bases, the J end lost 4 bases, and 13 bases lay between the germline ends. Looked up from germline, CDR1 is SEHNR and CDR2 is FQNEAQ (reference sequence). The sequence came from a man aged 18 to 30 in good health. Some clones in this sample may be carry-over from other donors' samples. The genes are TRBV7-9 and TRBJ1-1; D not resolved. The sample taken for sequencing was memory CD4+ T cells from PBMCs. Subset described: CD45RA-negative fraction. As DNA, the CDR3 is TGTGCCAGCAGCTCCCCATTGACGCGCACTGAAGCTTTCTTT. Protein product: CASSSPLTRTEAFF.